Listed here is a single TCR beta chain. The sample is drawn from a study of T-cell reconstitution after alpha-beta-depleted transplantation in children. Library preparation (for TCRbeta) was performed with unique molecular identifiers. Each CDR3 protein is one row after TCRdb ran MiXCR on the PCR reads. The data contain 300,000 to 400,000 distinct CDR3 sequences, 10% to 15% of them singletons. The CDR3 extends over 15 amino acids. Germline values: CDR1 KGHSH, CDR2 LQKENI. V lost 3 bases, J lost 4 bases, and 15 bases lay in between. The source material was PBMCs, sampled from the stem cell graft. This TCR came from a human donor who donated a stem cell graft to a child with Fanconi anemia. V usage is TRBV18 and J usage is TRBJ2-5, with D tentatively TRBD2 (6 bases). CDR3 DNA: TGTGCCAGCTCACCGCGGGACGGCCTGGGAGAGACCCAGTACTTC. The encoded protein is CASSPRDGLGETQYF.